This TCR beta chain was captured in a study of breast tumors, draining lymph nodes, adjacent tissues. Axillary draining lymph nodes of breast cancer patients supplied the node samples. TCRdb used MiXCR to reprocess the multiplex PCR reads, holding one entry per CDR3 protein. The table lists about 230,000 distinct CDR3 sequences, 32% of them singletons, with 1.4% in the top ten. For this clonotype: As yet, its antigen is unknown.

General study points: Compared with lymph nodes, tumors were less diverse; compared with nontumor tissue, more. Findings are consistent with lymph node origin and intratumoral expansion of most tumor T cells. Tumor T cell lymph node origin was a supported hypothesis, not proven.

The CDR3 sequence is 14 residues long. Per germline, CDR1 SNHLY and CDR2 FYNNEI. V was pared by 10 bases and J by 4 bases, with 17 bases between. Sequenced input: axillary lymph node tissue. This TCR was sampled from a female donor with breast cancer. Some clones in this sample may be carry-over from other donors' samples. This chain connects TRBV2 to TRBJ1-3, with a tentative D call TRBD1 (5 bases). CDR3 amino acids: CAIPRGRDGNTIYF. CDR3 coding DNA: TGTGCCATCCCGAGGGGCAGGGACGGAAACACCATATATTTT.